A selection of T cell receptor beta chains follows, all from one sample in a study of blood T cell repertoires in COVID-19. The table came from immunoSEQ multiplex PCR; TCRdb's copy has only in-frame clones and leaves some out. This repertoire shows a few hundred thousand clones, about 85% found once; its top ten account for about 6.9%. Sequenced: PBMCs or T cells enriched from blood (not recorded which). The receptors here all came from a woman aged 45-60 years who had been exposed to COVID-19. Both conserved end residues are part of each CDR3. The D gene is left open where the match is weak. Size is stated for part of the rows, as once, few or many counts, or as a class when the clone is expanded.

V	D	size	J	DNA	CDR3
TRBV5-6	TRBD1	-	TRBJ1-2	TGTGCCAGCAGCTTCCGAGGGGGCAATGGCTACACCTTC	CASSFRGGNGYTF
TRBV28	-	-	TRBJ1-2	TGTGCCAGCTCTGCGCAGGGGTCCTATGGCTACACCTTC	CASSAQGSYGYTF
TRBV10-2	-	once	TRBJ1-1	TGCGCCAGCAGTAATCCCAGGCGCCCGGGGGCTTTCTTT	CASSNPRRPGAFF
TRBV10-1	-	once	TRBJ2-1	TGCGCCAGCAGTGAGTCGATCCCCGGGAGCGGCACTGGGGGGGAGCAGTTCTTC	CASSESIPGSGTGGEQFF
TRBV6-2/TRBV6-3	TRBD2	-	TRBJ2-7	TGTGCCAGCAGCCCGGTTGCTAGCGGGGAATACGAGCAGTACTTC	CASSPVASGEYEQYF
TRBV12-3/TRBV12-4	-	few	TRBJ2-7	TGTGCCAGCAGTTTCGTCCCCTACGAGCAGTACTTC	CASSFVPYEQYF
TRBV5-1	-	few	TRBJ2-7	TGCGCCACCCGCCGTGAAGCAAGCTCCTACGAGCAGTACTTC	CATRREASSYEQYF
TRBV27	-	-	TRBJ1-3	TGTGCCAGCTATTCCCCCTCTGGAAACACCATATATTTT	CASYSPSGNTIYF
TRBV19	TRBD1	few	TRBJ1-5	TGTGCCAGTAGTATGGACCGGACAGGGGGTAATCAGCCCCAGCATTTT	CASSMDRTGGNQPQHF
TRBV19	TRBD1	-	TRBJ1-5	TGTGCCAGTAGTATAGCGGGGACAGAGCCCTATCAGCCCCAGCATTTT	CASSIAGTEPYQPQHF
TRBV4-1	-	-	TRBJ1-5	TGCGCCAGCAGCCAAGATTGGATGTCGGCGGTAGCTAATCAGCCCCAGCATTTT	CASSQDWMSAVANQPQHF
TRBV7-9	TRBD1	-	TRBJ2-7	TGTGCCAGCAGCTTCGCAACAGGGGTGGGCTCCCACGAGCAGTACTTC	CASSFATGVGSHEQYF
TRBV28	-	-	TRBJ1-5	TGTGCCAGCAGTTTACGCGCCTACAATCAGCCCCAGCATTTT	CASSLRAYNQPQHF
TRBV20-1	-	-	TRBJ2-5	TGCAGTGCTCCGACAGAAGAGACCCAGTACTTC	CSAPTEETQYF
TRBV5-1	-	-	TRBJ1-1	TGCGCCAGCAGCTGGCAGGGACAAGGCACTGAAGCTTTCTTT	CASSWQGQGTEAFF
TRBV21-1	-	once	TRBJ2-7	TGTGCCAGCACCCAGGGAACCCCCTACGAGCAGTACTTC	CASTQGTPYEQYF
TRBV5-8	TRBD2	once	TRBJ2-7	TGTGCCAGCAGCTCCCAAGCGGGGGTAACTCACGAGCAGTACTTC	CASSSQAGVTHEQYF
TRBV10-3	-	-	TRBJ1-1	TGTGCCATCAGTGACCCAGGGAGGGGAGCTTTCTTT	CAISDPGRGAFF
TRBV7-8	-	-	TRBJ1-1	TGTGCCAGCAGCCTAGGTAGTTACACTGAAGCTTTCTTT	CASSLGSYTEAFF
TRBV21-1	-	-	TRBJ1-2	TGTGCCAGCCGAGGGACAGACAAGAACTATGGCTACACCTTC	CASRGTDKNYGYTF
TRBV13	-	-	TRBJ1-2	TGTGCCAGCAGCTTTGAAGGAGTTACCTATGGCTACACCTTC	CASSFEGVTYGYTF
TRBV27	-	-	TRBJ1-5	TGTGCCAGCAGTTTAGAACTGAATAGCAATCAGCCCCAGCATTTT	CASSLELNSNQPQHF
TRBV27	TRBD1	-	TRBJ2-7	TGTGCCAGCAGAACTACAGGGGGCCCGTCCTACGAGCAGTACTTC	CASRTTGGPSYEQYF
TRBV19	-	-	TRBJ1-2	TGTGCCTCCCAACTCTTACAGGGTGCTGATGGCTACACCTTC	CASQLLQGADGYTF
TRBV27	-	-	TRBJ1-2	TGTGCCAGCAGTTTGGGGGCCGGGGGGCTTTATGGCTACACCTTC	CASSLGAGGLYGYTF
TRBV9	-	-	TRBJ2-2	TGTGCCAGCAGCCGAGATTACACCGGGGAGCTGTTTTTT	CASSRDYTGELFF
TRBV4-1	-	-	TRBJ1-2	TGCGCCAGCAGCCAAGAGGGCAGCATACATGGCTACACCTTC	CASSQEGSIHGYTF
TRBV5-1	TRBD2	-	TRBJ2-3	TGCGCCAGCAGCTTGGAAGCCAGAAGCGGGGGCTACACAGATACGCAGTATTTT	CASSLEARSGGYTDTQYF
TRBV27	TRBD1	-	TRBJ1-5	TGTGCCAGCAGTTGGGGACAGGGTGGAAATCAGCCCCAGCATTTT	CASSWGQGGNQPQHF
TRBV6-1	-	few	TRBJ1-2	TGTGCCAGCAGTGAAAGAGGACAGACTAACTATGGCTACACCTTC	CASSERGQTNYGYTF
TRBV10-3	TRBD1	-	TRBJ1-3	TGTGCCATCGGACTACAGGGGGCTGGAAACACCATATATTTT	CAIGLQGAGNTIYF
TRBV18	TRBD1	-	TRBJ1-4	TGTGCCAGCTCTCGCGCGACAGGGACCGCAACTAATGAAAAACTGTTTTTT	CASSRATGTATNEKLFF
TRBV6-5	-	-	TRBJ2-5	TGTGCCAGCAGTTCGAGGGACCAAGAGACCCAGTACTTC	CASSSRDQETQYF
TRBV5-1	TRBD1	-	TRBJ1-1	TGCGCCAGCAGCCGGGACAGGGTAAACACTGAAGCTTTCTTT	CASSRDRVNTEAFF
TRBV27	TRBD1	-	TRBJ1-3	TGTGCCAGCAGCCGCGACAGGGGCTCTGGAAACACCATATATTTT	CASSRDRGSGNTIYF
TRBV28	TRBD1	-	TRBJ1-2	TGTGCCAGCAGTCGATCCGGGACAGGCTATTCCTCTAACTATGGCTACACCTTC	CASSRSGTGYSSNYGYTF
TRBV28	-	-	TRBJ2-1	TGTGCCAGCAGGTTTGGGGGCCCCTCCTACAATGAGCAGTTCTTC	CASRFGGPSYNEQFF
TRBV29-1	-	once	TRBJ1-6	TGCAGCGTTGACAGATTTAATTCACCCCTCCACTTT	CSVDRFNSPLHF
TRBV18	-	-	TRBJ1-2	TGTGCCAGCTCACGGCCACCCGATGGCTACACCTTC	CASSRPPDGYTF
TRBV7-2	-	-	TRBJ1-6	TGTGCCAGCAGCTTTTGGGGGCAGGGGAATTCACCCCTCCACTTT	CASSFWGQGNSPLHF
TRBV10-2	TRBD2	few	TRBJ2-3	TGCGCCAGCAGGGGACTAGTAGCAACAGATACGCAGTATTTT	CASRGLVATDTQYF
TRBV7-6	-	few	TRBJ2-5	TGTGCCAGCAGCTTAGTGGCTAGTAGGGAGACCCAGTACTTC	CASSLVASRETQYF
TRBV7-9	-	-	TRBJ2-7	TGTGCCAGCAGCTCCCAGGGAACGAACGCCTACGAGCAGTACTTC	CASSSQGTNAYEQYF
TRBV30	TRBD1	once	TRBJ1-1	TGTGCCTGGAGTTACAGGGGGAAGGGTGAAGCTTTCTTT	CAWSYRGKGEAFF
TRBV28	TRBD1	-	TRBJ2-7	TGTGCCAGCAGTTTCAGCCGACAGGGAACTCAGGAGCAGTACTTC	CASSFSRQGTQEQYF
TRBV27	TRBD1	once	TRBJ1-1	TGTGCCAGCAGTGCACCACAGGGGTCAGCTTTCTTT	CASSAPQGSAFF
TRBV7-9	-	few	TRBJ2-2	TGTGCCAGCAGCTTAGGTGGGGCCAACACCGGGGAGCTGTTTTTT	CASSLGGANTGELFF
TRBV29-1	-	-	TRBJ1-1	TGCAGCGTCGCTGGGAGGGGCACTGAAGCTTTCTTT	CSVAGRGTEAFF
TRBV7-2	TRBD1	-	TRBJ2-7	TGTGCCAGCAGCCCCACTCAGACAGGGCGCAAAACCTACGAGCAGTACTTC	CASSPTQTGRKTYEQYF
TRBV5-1	TRBD1	-	TRBJ1-3	TGCGCCAGCAGGGGTGGGACAGACTCTGGAAACACCATATATTTT	CASRGGTDSGNTIYF